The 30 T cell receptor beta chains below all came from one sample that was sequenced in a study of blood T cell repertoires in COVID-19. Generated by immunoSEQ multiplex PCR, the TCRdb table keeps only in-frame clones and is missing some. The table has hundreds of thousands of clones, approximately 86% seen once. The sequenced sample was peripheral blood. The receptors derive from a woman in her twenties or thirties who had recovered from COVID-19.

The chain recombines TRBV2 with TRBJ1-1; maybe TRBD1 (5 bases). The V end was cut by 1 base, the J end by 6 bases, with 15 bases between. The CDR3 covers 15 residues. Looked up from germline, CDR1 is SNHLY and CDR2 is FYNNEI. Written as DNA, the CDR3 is TGTGCCAGCAGTGAAGTAGATTACGGGGGGGCTGAAGCTTTCTTT. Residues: CASSEVDYGGAEAFF.

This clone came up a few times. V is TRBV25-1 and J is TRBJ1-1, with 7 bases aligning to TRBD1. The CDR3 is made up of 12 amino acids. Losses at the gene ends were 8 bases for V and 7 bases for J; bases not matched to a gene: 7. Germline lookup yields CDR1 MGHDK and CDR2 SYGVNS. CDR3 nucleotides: TGTGCCAGCTTGGACAGGCCGGGTGAAGCTTTCTTT. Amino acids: CASLDRPGEAFF.

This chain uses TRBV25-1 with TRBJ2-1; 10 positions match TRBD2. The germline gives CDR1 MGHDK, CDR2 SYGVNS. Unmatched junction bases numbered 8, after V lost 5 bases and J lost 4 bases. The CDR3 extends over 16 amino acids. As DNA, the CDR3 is TGTGCCAGCAGTTCTCAAGCGGGGGGGTATTACAATGAGCAGTTCTTC. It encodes CASSSQAGGYYNEQFF.

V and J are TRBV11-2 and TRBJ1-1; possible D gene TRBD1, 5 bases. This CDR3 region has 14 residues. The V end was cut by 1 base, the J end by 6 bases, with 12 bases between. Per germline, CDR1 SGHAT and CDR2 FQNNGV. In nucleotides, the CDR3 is TGTGCCAGCAGCTTAGTAACAGGTTTGGCTGAAGCTTTCTTT. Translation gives CASSLVTGLAEAFF.

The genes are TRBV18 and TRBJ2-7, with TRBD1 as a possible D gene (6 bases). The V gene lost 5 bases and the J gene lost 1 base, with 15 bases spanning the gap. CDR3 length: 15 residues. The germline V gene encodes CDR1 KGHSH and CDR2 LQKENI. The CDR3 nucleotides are TGTGCCAGCTCATTACAGGGTATTGATTCCTACGAGCAGTACTTC. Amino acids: CASSLQGIDSYEQYF.

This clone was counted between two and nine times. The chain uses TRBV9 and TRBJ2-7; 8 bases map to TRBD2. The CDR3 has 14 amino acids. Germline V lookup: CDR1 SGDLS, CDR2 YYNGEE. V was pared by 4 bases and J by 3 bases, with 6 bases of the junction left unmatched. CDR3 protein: CASSTGTSSYEQYF. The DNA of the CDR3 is TGTGCCAGCAGCACCGGGACTAGTAGCTACGAGCAGTACTTC. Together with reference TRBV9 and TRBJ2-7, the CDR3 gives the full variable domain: DSGVTQTPKHLITATGQRVTLRCSPRSGDLSVYWYQQSLDQGLQFLIQYYNGEERAKGNILERFSAQQFPDLHSELNLSSLELGDSALYFCASSTGTSSYEQYFGPGTRLTVT.

This CDR3 reads CASSQGLYGQNIQYF. In nucleotides, the CDR3 is TGTGCCAGCAGTCAGGGGTTATACGGCCAAAACATTCAGTACTTC. The chain is built from TRBV28 and TRBJ2-4, with D perhaps TRBD1 (6 bases). From germline, CDR1 is MDHEN and CDR2 SYDVKM. Between the trimmed V and J ends, which lost 5 bases and 5 bases, there was a span of 16 bases. The CDR3 extends over 15 amino acids. Using reference TRBV28 and TRBJ2-4 for the parts outside the CDR3, the full variable domain is DVKVTQSSRYLVKRTGEKVFLECVQDMDHENMFWYRQDPGLGLRLIYFSYDVKMKEKGDIPEGYSVSREKKERFSLILESASTNQTSMYLCASSQGLYGQNIQYFGAGTRLSVL.

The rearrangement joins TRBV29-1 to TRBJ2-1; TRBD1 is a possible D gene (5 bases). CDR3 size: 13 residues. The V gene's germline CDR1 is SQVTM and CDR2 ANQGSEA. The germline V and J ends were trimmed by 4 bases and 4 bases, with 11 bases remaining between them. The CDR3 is CSVVSGLYNEQFF. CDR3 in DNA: TGCAGCGTTGTATCAGGGCTTTACAATGAGCAGTTCTTC.

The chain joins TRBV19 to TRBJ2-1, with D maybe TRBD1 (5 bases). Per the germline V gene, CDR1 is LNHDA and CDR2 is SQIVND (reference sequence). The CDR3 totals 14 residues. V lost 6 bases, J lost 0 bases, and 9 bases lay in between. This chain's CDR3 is CASRRQSSYNEQFF. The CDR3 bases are TGTGCCAGTAGGAGACAGAGCTCCTACAATGAGCAGTTCTTC.

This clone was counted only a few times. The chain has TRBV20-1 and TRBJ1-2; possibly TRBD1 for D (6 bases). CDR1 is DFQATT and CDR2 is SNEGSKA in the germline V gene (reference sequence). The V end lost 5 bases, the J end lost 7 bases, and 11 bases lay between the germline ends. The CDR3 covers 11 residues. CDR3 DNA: TGCAGTGCTTGGGGGCAGGGTGGCTACACCTTC. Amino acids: CSAWGQGGYTF.

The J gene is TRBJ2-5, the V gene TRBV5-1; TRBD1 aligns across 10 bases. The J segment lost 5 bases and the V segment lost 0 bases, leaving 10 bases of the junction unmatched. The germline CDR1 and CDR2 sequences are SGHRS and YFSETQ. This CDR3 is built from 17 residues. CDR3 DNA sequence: TGCGCCAGCAGCTTGGCCAGGACCGGGACAGGGGTGGAGACCCAGTACTTC. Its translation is CASSLARTGTGVETQYF.

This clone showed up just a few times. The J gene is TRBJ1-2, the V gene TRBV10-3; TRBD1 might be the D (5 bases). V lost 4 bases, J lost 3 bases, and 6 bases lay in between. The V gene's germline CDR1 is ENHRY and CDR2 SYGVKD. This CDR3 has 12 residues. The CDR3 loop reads CAISARDYGYTF. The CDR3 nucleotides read TGTGCCATCAGTGCCAGGGACTATGGCTACACCTTC.

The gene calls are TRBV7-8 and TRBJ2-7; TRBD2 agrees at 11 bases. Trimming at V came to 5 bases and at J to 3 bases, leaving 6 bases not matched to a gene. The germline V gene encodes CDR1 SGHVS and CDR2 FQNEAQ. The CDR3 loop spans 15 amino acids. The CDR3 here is CASSRLAGGGYEQYF. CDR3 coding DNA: TGTGCCAGCAGCAGGCTAGCGGGAGGTGGCTACGAGCAGTACTTC.

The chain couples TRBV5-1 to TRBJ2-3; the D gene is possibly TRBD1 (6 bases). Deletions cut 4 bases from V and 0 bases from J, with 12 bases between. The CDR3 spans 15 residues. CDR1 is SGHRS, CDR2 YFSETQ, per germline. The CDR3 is CASSGGRGSTDTQYF. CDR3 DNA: TGCGCCAGCAGCGGGGGAAGGGGGAGCACAGATACGCAGTATTTT.

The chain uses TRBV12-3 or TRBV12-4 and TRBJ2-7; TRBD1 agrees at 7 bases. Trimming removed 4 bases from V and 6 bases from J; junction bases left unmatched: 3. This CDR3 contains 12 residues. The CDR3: CASSSWDSEQYF. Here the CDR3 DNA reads TGTGCCAGCAGTTCTTGGGACAGCGAGCAGTACTTC.

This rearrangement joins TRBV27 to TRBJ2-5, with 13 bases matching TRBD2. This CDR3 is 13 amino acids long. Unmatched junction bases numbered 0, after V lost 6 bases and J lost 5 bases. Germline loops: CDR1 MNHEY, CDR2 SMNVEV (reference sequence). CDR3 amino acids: CASRLAGGETQYF. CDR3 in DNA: TGTGCCAGCAGACTAGCGGGAGGGGAGACCCAGTACTTC.

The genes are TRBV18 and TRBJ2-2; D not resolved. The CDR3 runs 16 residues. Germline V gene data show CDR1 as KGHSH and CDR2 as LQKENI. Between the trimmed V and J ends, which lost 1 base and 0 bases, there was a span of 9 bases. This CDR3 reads CASSPRTAPNTGELFF. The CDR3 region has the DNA TGTGCCAGCTCACCACGAACTGCACCGAACACCGGGGAGCTGTTTTTT.

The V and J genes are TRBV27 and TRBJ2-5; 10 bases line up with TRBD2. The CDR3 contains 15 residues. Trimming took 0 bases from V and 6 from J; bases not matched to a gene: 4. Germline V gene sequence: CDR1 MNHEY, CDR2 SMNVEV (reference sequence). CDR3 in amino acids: CASSLSLAGAQTQYF. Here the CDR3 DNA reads TGTGCCAGCAGTTTATCGCTAGCGGGGGCCCAGACCCAGTACTTC.

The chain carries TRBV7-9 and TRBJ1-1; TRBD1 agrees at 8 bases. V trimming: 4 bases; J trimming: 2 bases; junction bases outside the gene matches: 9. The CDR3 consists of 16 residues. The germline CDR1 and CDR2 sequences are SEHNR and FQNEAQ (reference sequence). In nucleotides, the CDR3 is TGTGCCAGCAGCTCATGGTCGGGGACAGGAAACACTGAAGCTTTCTTT. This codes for CASSSWSGTGNTEAFF.

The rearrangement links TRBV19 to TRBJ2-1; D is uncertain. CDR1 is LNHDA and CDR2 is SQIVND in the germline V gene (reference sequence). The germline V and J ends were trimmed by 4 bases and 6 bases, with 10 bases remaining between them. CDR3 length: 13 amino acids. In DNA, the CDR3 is TGTGCCAGTAGTACAGTACTACCCAATGAGCAGTTCTTC. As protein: CASSTVLPNEQFF.

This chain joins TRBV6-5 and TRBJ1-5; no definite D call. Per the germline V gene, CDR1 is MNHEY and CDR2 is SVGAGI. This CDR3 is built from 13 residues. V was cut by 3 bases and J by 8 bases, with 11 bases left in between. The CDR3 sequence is CASSYQVGEPQHF. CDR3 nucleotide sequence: TGTGCCAGCAGTTATCAGGTGGGCGAGCCCCAGCATTTT.

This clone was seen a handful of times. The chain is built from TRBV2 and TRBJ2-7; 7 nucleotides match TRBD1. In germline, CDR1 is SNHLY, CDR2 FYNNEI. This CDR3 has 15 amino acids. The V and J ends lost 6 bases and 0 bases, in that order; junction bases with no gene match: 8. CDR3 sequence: CASRGVDRDSYEQYF. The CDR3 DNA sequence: TGTGCCAGCAGGGGGGTCGACAGGGACTCCTACGAGCAGTACTTC. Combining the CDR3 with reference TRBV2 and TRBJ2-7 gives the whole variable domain EPEVTQTPSHQVTQMGQEVILRCVPISNHLYFYWYRQILGQKVEFLVSFYNNEISEKSEIFDDQFSVERPDGSNFTLKIRSTKLEDSAMYFCASRGVDRDSYEQYFGPGTRLTVT.

The CDR3 protein is CASSQDRGSSYNEQFF. CDR3 bases: TGCGCCAGCAGCCAAGATCGGGGGAGCTCCTACAATGAGCAGTTCTTC. The chain uses TRBV4-3 and TRBJ2-1; D might be TRBD2 (6 bases). This CDR3 is 16 amino acids long. The V gene's germline CDR1 is LGHNA and CDR2 YSLEER. Trimming took 0 bases from V and 0 from J, leaving 9 bases between them.

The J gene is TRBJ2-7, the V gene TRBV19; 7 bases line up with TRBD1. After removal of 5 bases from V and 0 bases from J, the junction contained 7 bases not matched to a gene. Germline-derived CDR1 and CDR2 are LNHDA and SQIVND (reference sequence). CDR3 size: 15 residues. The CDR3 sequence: CASSDRVDSSYEQYF. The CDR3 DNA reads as TGTGCCAGTAGTGACAGGGTCGATAGCTCCTACGAGCAGTACTTC. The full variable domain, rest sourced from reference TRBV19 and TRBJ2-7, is DGGITQSPKYLFRKEGQNVTLSCEQNLNHDAMYWYRQDPGQGLRLIYYSQIVNDFQKGDIAEGYSVSREKKESFPLTVTSAQKNPTAFYLCASSDRVDSSYEQYFGPGTRLTVT.

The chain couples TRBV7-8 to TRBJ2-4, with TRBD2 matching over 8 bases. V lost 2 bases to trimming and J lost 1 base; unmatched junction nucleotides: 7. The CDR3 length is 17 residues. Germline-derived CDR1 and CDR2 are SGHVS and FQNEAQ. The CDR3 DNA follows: TGTGCCAGCAGCTTAACCCCTAGCGGGTCGGCCAAAAACATTCAGTACTTC. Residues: CASSLTPSGSAKNIQYF.

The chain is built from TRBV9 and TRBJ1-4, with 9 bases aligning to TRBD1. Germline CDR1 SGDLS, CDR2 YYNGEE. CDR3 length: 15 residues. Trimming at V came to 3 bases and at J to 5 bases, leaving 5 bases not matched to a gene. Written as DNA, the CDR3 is TGTGCCAGCAGCGCCTATACAGGGGGCAATGAAAAACTGTTTTTT. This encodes CASSAYTGGNEKLFF.

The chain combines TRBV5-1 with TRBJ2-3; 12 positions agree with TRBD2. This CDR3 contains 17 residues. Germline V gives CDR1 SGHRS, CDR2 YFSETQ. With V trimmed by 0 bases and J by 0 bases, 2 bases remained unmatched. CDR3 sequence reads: CASSLAGTSGSTDTQYF. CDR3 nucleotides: TGCGCCAGCAGCTTGGCCGGGACTAGCGGGAGCACAGATACGCAGTATTTT.

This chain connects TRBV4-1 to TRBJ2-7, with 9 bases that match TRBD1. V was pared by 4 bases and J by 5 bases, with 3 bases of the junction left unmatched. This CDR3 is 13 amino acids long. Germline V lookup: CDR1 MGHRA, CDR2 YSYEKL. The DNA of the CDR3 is TGCGCCAGCAGCCGGGGGACAGGGAACGAGCAGTACTTC. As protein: CASSRGTGNEQYF.

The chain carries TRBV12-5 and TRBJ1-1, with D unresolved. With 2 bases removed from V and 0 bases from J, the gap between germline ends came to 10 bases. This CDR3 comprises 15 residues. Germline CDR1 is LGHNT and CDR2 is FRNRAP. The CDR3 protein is CASGLPGAMNTEAFF. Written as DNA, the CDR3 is TGTGCTAGTGGTTTGCCCGGAGCAATGAACACTGAAGCTTTCTTT.

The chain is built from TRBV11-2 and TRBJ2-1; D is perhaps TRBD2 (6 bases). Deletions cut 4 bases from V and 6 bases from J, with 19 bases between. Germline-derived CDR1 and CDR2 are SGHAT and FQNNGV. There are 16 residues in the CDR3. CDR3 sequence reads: CASSSTGGPGINEQFF. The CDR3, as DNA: TGTGCCAGCAGCTCGACCGGAGGGCCGGGTATCAATGAGCAGTTCTTC.